Listed below are T cell receptor beta chains from one sample, sequenced in a study of blood T cells in healthy people across ages. TCRdb ran MiXCR on the 5' RACE reads and lists one entry per CDR3 protein. The sample lists over 950,000 distinct CDR3 sequences, roughly two fifths occurring once. Sequencing input: blood. These receptors originate from a man in his late teens or twenties in good health. Both conserved end residues are part of each CDR3. The D gene is left open where the match is weak. Where a row states a size, it is once, few, many or the class of an expanded clone; other rows omit it.

>TRBV7-2|19|NA|NA|TRBJ1-2
TGTGCCAGCAGCTTAAGCCCCGGACAGTTCACTATAGCTAACTATGGCTACACCTTC
CASSLSPGQFTIANYGYTF
>TRBV20-1|12|NA|NA|TRBJ1-2
TGCAGTGTTTCCTACCGGGACTTGCCCTACACCTTC
CSVSYRDLPYTF
>TRBV27|12|NA|NA|TRBJ2-5
TGTGCCAGCAGCTCGACCGAAGAGACCCAGTACTTC
CASSSTEETQYF
>TRBV12-5|14|NA|NA|TRBJ1-1
TGTGCTAGTGCCTCCGCCGGTGACAACACTGAAGCTTTCTTT
CASASAGDNTEAFF
>TRBV7-9|16|NA|TRBD2|TRBJ2-1
TGTGCCAGCAGCCCGCAACTAGCGGACATTTTAAATGAGCAGTTCTTC
CASSPQLADILNEQFF
>TRBV28|13|NA|NA|TRBJ2-7
TGTGCCAGCAGTCCACTGGGCCGATACGAGCAGTACTTC
CASSPLGRYEQYF
>TRBV9|17|NA|NA|TRBJ1-1
TGTGCCAGCAGCGTAGTAGGGGCGGGCAACATGAACACTGAAGCTTTCTTT
CASSVVGAGNMNTEAFF
>TRBV12-3/TRBV12-4|14|NA|TRBD2|TRBJ2-5
TGTGCCAGCAGTTCAACGGGGGGGCCTGGTTCCCAGTACTTC
CASSSTGGPGSQYF
>TRBV20-1|15|NA|TRBD1|TRBJ1-6
TGCAGTGCTGGATCAGGGGGCGTAAATAATTCACCCCTCCACTTT
CSAGSGGVNNSPLHF
>TRBV10-3|14|few|NA|TRBJ2-5
TGTGCCATCAGTGAGTCTGAAAAGGACAATGAGCAGTACTTC
CAISESEKDNEQYF
>TRBV7-2|15|few|NA|TRBJ2-3
TGTGCCAGCAGCCCCGGGACCTTCCAGCGGGATACGCAGTATTTT
CASSPGTFQRDTQYF
>TRBV20-1|14|NA|NA|TRBJ1-1
TGCAGTGCTAGACTCACAGGTCGAAAGACTGAAGCTTTCTTT
CSARLTGRKTEAFF
>TRBV6-6|16|few|NA|TRBJ2-1
TGTGCCAGCAGTTACAGGAGCGACTCCTCCTACAATGAGCAGTTCTTC
CASSYRSDSSYNEQFF
>TRBV7-2|15|NA|NA|TRBJ1-6
TGTGCCAGCAGCTTAAGGGGCCACCATAATTCACCCCTCCACTTT
CASSLRGHHNSPLHF
>TRBV11-3|14|NA|NA|TRBJ2-5
TGTGCCAGCAGCTTAGTAGCTGGGAGCAATGAGCAGTACTTC
CASSLVAGSNEQYF
>TRBV27|16|NA|TRBD1|TRBJ2-7
TGTGCCAGCAGTCTAGACCCGGACAGGAACCCCTACGAGCAGTACTTC
CASSLDPDRNPYEQYF
>TRBV6-1|15|few|NA|TRBJ1-5
TGTGCCAGCACCCAGGACAGACCTAGCAATCAGCCCCAGCATTTT
CASTQDRPSNQPQHF
>TRBV11-2|13|few|NA|TRBJ2-1
TGTGCCAGCACATTGCAGGGGCGGGGTGAGCAGTTCTTC
CASTLQGRGEQFF
>TRBV25-1|16|NA|TRBD2|TRBJ2-1
TGTGCCAGCAGTGAATCTACGGGGGGCTCCTACAATGAGCAGTTCTTC
CASSESTGGSYNEQFF
>TRBV20-1|12|few|NA|TRBJ2-1
TGCAGTGCCGACCGGGGGAGTCACGAGCAGTTCTTC
CSADRGSHEQFF
>TRBV5-6|14|NA|TRBD1|TRBJ1-2
TGTGCCAGCAGCAAGGGACAGGTCTTCTATGGCTACACCTTC
CASSKGQVFYGYTF
>TRBV12-3/TRBV12-4|14|many|NA|TRBJ2-5
TGTGCCAGCAGTTTACGGGGGATACAAGAGACCCAGTACTTC
CASSLRGIQETQYF
>TRBV14|16|few|TRBD1|TRBJ1-2
TGTGCCAGCAGCCAAAAACACGGGACAGGGACTGGTGGCTACACCTTC
CASSQKHGTGTGGYTF
>TRBV7-9|16|NA|NA|TRBJ2-7
TGTGCCAGCAGCTTTTCTGCTCAGGAGGGTTTCTACGAGCAGTACTTC
CASSFSAQEGFYEQYF
>TRBV9|14|NA|NA|TRBJ1-1
TGTGCCAGCAGCGTAGTTCAGGGGAACACTGAAGCTTTCTTT
CASSVVQGNTEAFF
>TRBV7-2|15|few|NA|TRBJ1-2
TGTGCCAGCAGCTTATCCCCACAGGTTAACTATGGCTACACCTTC
CASSLSPQVNYGYTF
>TRBV7-9|15|few|NA|TRBJ2-3
TGTGCCAGCAGCTTAGGAGTCGGGAGCACAGATACGCAGTATTTT
CASSLGVGSTDTQYF
>TRBV7-2|15|NA|TRBD1|TRBJ1-2
TGTGCCAGCAGCTTAAGAGGGGGCGATAACTATGGCTACACCTTC
CASSLRGGDNYGYTF
>TRBV20-1|15|few|NA|TRBJ2-7
TGCAGTGCTAGAGATCCAGGACGATCCTCCTACGAGCAGTACTTC
CSARDPGRSSYEQYF
>TRBV5-1|14|NA|NA|TRBJ1-1
TGCGCCAGCAGTCCGGAGGTGAGGGGCACTGAAGCTTTCTTT
CASSPEVRGTEAFF
>TRBV5-5|13|NA|NA|TRBJ2-2
TGTGCCAGCGTGCTGTCGAACACCGGGGAGCTGTTTTTT
CASVLSNTGELFF
>TRBV6-4|15|NA|TRBD1|TRBJ1-1
TGTGCCAGCAGCCCCGAAGGAAGGGGGCACACTGAAGCTTTCTTT
CASSPEGRGHTEAFF
>TRBV5-4|15|once|NA|TRBJ1-1
TGTGCCAGCAGCTTGGGGTCGGGGGACGGCACTGAAGCTTTCTTT
CASSLGSGDGTEAFF
>TRBV4-3|17|NA|TRBD2|TRBJ2-3
TGCGCCAGCAGCCTCGTTCGGGCTAGCGGGGATTCAGATACGCAGTATTTT
CASSLVRASGDSDTQYF
>TRBV2|15|NA|NA|TRBJ2-1
TGTGCCAGCAGTGTAACGGTTGTTTCCTACAATGAGCAGTTCTTC
CASSVTVVSYNEQFF